A selection of T cell receptor beta chains follows, all from one sample in a study of blood T cell repertoires in COVID-19. Profiled with immunoSEQ multiplex PCR; TCRdb holds only in-frame clones, not every one. The sample contains approximately 120,000 clones, about 80% of which appear only once. The sample comprised peripheral blood. Receptors originate from a man aged 40-49 years with active or convalescent COVID-19. CDR3s leave out the opening cysteine and the closing phenylalanine or tryptophan.

V	length	J	CDR3
TRBV29-1	11	TRBJ2-7	SFLTGRLGEQY
TRBV2	13	TRBJ1-5	ASSEETGSNQPQH
TRBV18	13	TRBJ1-1	ASSPTQLPNTEAF
TRBV30	10	TRBJ1-1	AWGNWNTEAF
TRBV19	15	TRBJ1-4	ASSMSGARATNEKLF
TRBV6-5	13	TRBJ1-5	ASSYSRGLDQPQH
TRBV7-9	13	TRBJ2-7	ASSPAKGAYYEQY
TRBV7-2	13	TRBJ2-2	ASSSRDRNTGELF
TRBV29-1	10	TRBJ1-1	SVELTGPEAF
TRBV6-4	12	TRBJ2-3	ASSASGGTDTQY
TRBV10-3	14	TRBJ1-5	AISVGTPNSNQPQH
TRBV14	13	TRBJ2-6	ASSSNRDGANVLT
TRBV11-2	14	TRBJ2-2	ASSFLAGTNTGELF
TRBV29-1	16	TRBJ2-3	SVELVLGAGGQADTQY
TRBV10-3	13	TRBJ1-2	AIRGLGQINYGYT
TRBV28	13	TRBJ2-2	ASSLAGLNTGELF
TRBV7-2	15	TRBJ2-1	ASSLVHEGSPRNEQF
TRBV28	8	TRBJ2-7	ASSIYEQY
TRBV6-5	12	TRBJ1-5	ASSSSTSNQPQH
TRBV24-1	13	TRBJ1-2	ATGRTGTINYGYT
TRBV19	11	TRBJ2-3	ASGGVGTDTQY
TRBV11-1	11	TRBJ1-2	ASSNQGRDGYT
TRBV6-5	12	TRBJ1-6	ASNHRSGNSPLH
TRBV5-1	12	TRBJ1-1	ASSLTVMNTEAF
TRBV30	11	TRBJ2-7	AWTRTGLREQY
TRBV19	12	TRBJ2-3	ASSPLGGMDTQY
TRBV24-1	14	TRBJ1-2	ATSDPGQGAGYGYT
TRBV7-8	13	TRBJ1-2	ASSFDRGGRSGYT
TRBV7-9	14	TRBJ2-2	ASSLAVPSSPGELF
TRBV3-1/TRBV3-2	12	TRBJ2-7	ASSQDHRGGEQY
TRBV5-5	14	TRBJ2-3	ASRGVRGTGGNTQY
TRBV6-6	11	TRBJ1-1	ASRDQGGTEAF
TRBV7-6	13	TRBJ1-4	ASSFTGLFGEKLF